This T cell receptor (beta chain) was recovered during a study of blood T cell repertoires in COVID-19. Study-level background: Samples came from the United States, Italy and Spain, spanning acute and convalescent COVID-19. Sample material is recorded as cDNA or gDNA derived from T cells, B-cell-depleted T cells, or PBMCs.

V lost 2 bases and J 8 bases, leaving 21 bases between the germline ends. Per the germline V gene, CDR1 is MNHEY and CDR2 is SMNVEV (reference sequence). This CDR3 comprises 16 residues. Followed over time, Seattle patients had been enrolled while infection was active. Authors' data handling: Reference gene primers were amplified, and this amplification served to estimate nucleated cell counts. The protocol was immunoSEQ multiplex PCR, while the TCRdb copy is restricted to in-frame clones and leaves out a portion. That table gives V, J and clone size, and the DNA gave D and trimming. The repertoire includes under 95,000 clones, about 85% of them detected once, and 2.5% to 3.5% sits in the top ten.

The source material was peripheral blood. The gene calls are TRBV27 and TRBJ1-2, with D possibly being TRBD1 (6 bases). The sequence derives from a woman of 80 years or more with COVID-19, enrolled during active disease. CDR3 nucleotides: TGTGCCAGCAGTTTAAAGACCGGCGGCAGGGGCGAAGGCTACACCTTC. Translation: CASSLKTGGRGEGYTF.